This note documents a single T cell receptor (beta chain) sequence. Amplification targeted the TCR beta CDR3 regions, with RNA transcripts as the source material. HTBI-primed RT-PCR formed the first round, and a multiplex PCR formed the second. TCRdb used MiXCR to reprocess the multiplex PCR reads, holding one entry per CDR3 protein. The table lists 300,000 to 400,000 distinct CDR3 sequences, roughly 15% of them singletons. The germline V gene encodes CDR1 MNHEY and CDR2 SVGAGI. Trimming shortened V by 4 bases and J by 8 bases, and 17 bases separated the two germline ends. There are 14 residues in the CDR3. The sample comes from a study of Graves' ophthalmopathy and Graves' hyperthyroidism.

V is TRBV6-5 and J is TRBJ1-2; D perhaps matches TRBD1 (5 bases). The TCR sequence derives from an adult man with Graves' ophthalmopathy. The sequenced sample was peripheral blood. Here the CDR3 reads CASSLSRAGKGYTF. The CDR3 coding sequence is TGTGCCAGCAGTTTAAGCAGGGCTGGGAAAGGCTACACCTTC.